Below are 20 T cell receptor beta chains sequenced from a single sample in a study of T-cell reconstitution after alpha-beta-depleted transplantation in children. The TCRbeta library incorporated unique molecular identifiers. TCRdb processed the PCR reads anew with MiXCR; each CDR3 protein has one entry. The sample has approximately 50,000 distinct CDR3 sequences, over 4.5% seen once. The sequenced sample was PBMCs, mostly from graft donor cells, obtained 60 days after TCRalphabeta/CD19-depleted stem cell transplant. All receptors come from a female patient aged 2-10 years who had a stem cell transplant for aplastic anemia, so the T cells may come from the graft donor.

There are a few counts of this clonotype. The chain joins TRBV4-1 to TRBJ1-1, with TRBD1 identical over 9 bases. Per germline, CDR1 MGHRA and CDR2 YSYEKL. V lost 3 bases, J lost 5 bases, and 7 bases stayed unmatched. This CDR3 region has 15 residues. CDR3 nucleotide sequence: TGCGCCAGCAGCCAGGAGGGACAGGGAAGAACTGAAGCTTTCTTT. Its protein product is CASSQEGQGRTEAFF.

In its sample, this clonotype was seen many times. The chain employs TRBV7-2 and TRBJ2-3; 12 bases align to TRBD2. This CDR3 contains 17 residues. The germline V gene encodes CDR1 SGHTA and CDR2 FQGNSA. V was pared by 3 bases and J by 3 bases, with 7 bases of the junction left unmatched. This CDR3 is CASSFGLAGQRTDTQYF. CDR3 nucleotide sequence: TGTGCCAGCAGCTTTGGACTAGCGGGGCAGAGGACAGATACGCAGTATTTT.

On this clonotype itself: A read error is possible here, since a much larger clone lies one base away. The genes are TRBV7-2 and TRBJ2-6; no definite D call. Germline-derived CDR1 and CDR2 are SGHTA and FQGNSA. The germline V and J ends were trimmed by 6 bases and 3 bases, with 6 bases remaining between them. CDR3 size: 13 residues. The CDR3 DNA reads TGTGCCAGCAGGGATAGTGGGGCCAACGTCCTGACTTTC. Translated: CASRDSGANVLTF.

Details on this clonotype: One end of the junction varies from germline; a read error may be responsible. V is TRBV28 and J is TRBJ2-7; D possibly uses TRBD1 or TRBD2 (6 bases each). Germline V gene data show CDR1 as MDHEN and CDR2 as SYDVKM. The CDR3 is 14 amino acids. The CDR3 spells CASRLSKGGYEQYF. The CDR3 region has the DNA TGTGCCAGCAGGTTATCGAAGGGGGGCTACGAGCAGTACTTC.

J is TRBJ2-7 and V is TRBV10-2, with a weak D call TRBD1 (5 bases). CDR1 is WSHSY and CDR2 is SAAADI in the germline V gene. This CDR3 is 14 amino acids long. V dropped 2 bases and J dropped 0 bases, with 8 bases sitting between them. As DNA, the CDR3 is TGCGCCAGCAGTGAGACAGGTCCCTCCTACGAGCAGTACTTC. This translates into CASSETGPSYEQYF.

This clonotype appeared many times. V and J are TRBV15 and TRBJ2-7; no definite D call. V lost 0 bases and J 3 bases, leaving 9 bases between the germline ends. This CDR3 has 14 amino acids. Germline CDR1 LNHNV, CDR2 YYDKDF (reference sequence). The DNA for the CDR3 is TGTGCCACCAGCAGAGATACGAAGGGCTACGAGCAGTACTTC. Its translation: CATSRDTKGYEQYF. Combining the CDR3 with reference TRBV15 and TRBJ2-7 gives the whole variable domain DAMVIQNPRYQVTQFGKPVTLSCSQTLNHNVMYWYQQKSSQAPKLLFHYYDKDFNNEADTPDNFQSRRPNTSFCFLDIRSPGLGDTAMYLCATSRDTKGYEQYFGPGTRLTVT.

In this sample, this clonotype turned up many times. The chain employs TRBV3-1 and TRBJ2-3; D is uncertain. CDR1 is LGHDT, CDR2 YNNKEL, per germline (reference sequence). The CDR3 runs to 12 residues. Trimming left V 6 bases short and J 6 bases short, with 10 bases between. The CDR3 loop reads CASRSPGDTQYF. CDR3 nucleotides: TGTGCCAGCAGGTCGCCGGGCGATACGCAGTATTTT.

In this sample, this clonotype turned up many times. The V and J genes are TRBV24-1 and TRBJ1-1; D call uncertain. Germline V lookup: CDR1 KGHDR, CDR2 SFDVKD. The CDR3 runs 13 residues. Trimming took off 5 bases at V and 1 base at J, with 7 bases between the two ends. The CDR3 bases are TGTGCCACCAGTGGAAGTGGGAACACTGAAGCTTTCTTT. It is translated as CATSGSGNTEAFF.

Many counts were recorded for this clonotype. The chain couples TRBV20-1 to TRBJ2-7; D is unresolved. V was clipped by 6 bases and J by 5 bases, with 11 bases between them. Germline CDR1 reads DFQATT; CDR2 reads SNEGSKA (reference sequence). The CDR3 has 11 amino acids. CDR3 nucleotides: TGCAGTGCATCCCCTTCCCACGAGCAGTACTTC. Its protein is CSASPSHEQYF.

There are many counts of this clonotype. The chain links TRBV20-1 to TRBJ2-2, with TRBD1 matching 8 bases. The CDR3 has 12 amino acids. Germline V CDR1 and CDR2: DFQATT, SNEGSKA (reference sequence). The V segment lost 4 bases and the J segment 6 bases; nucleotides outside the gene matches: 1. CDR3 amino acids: CSATGGPGELFF. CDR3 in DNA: TGCAGTGCTACAGGGGGCCCCGGGGAGCTGTTTTTT.

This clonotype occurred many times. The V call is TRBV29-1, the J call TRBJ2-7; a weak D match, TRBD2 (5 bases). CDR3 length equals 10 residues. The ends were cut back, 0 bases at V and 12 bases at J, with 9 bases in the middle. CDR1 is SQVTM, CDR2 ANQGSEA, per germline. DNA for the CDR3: TGCAGCGTTGAAGATTGGGAGTCGTACTTC. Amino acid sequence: CSVEDWESYF.

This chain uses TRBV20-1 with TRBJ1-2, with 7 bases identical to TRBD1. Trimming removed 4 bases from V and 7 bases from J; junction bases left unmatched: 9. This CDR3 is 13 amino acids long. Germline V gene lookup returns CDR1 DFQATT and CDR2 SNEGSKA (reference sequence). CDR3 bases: TGCAGTGCTATGCGAACAGGGGAGGCTGGCTACACCTTC. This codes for CSAMRTGEAGYTF.

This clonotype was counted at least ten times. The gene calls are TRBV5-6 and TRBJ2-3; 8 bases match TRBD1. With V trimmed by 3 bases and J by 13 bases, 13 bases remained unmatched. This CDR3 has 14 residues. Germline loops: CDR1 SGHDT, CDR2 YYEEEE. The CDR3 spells CASSYRQGYPPEYF. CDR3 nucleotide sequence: TGTGCCAGCAGCTACAGACAGGGGTACCCTCCCGAGTATTTT. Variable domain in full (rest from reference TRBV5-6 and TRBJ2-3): DAGVTQSPTHLIKTRGQQVTLRCSPKSGHDTVSWYQQALGQGPQFIFQYYEEEERQRGNFPDRFSGHQFPNYSSELNVNALLLGDSALYLCASSYRQGYPPEYFGPGTRLTVL.

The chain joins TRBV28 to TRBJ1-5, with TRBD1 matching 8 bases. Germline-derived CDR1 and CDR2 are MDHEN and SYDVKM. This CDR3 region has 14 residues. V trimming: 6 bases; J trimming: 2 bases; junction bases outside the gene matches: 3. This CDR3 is CASRDRVGNQPQHF. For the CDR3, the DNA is TGTGCCAGCAGGGACAGGGTTGGCAATCAGCCCCAGCATTTT.

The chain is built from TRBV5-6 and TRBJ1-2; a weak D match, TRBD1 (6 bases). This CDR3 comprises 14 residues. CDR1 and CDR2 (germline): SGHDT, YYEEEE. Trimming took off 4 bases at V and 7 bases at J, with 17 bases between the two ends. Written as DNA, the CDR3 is TGTGCCAGCAGCCCCCGGACAGCCCTGGGTGGCTACACCTTC. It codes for CASSPRTALGGYTF. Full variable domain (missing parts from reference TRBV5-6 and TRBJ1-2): DAGVTQSPTHLIKTRGQQVTLRCSPKSGHDTVSWYQQALGQGPQFIFQYYEEEERQRGNFPDRFSGHQFPNYSSELNVNALLLGDSALYLCASSPRTALGGYTFGSGTRLTVV.

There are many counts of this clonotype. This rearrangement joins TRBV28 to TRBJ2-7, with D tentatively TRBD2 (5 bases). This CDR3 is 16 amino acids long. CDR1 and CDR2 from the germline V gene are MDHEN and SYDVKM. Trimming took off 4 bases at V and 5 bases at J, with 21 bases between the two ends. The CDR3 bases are TGTGCCAGCAGTTATGCCGGGGTGGCAGCCCCTCACGAGCAGTACTTC. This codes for CASSYAGVAAPHEQYF.

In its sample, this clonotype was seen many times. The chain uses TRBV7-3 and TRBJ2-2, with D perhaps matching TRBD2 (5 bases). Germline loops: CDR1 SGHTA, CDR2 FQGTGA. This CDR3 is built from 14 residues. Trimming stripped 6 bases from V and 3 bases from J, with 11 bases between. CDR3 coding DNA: TGTGCCAGCAGTCCGGGATTTTACACCGGGGAGCTGTTTTTT. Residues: CASSPGFYTGELFF.

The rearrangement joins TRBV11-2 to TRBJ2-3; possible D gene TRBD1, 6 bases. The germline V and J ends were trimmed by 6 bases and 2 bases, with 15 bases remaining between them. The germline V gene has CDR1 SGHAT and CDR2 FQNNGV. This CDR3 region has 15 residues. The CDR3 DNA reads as TGTGCCAGCAGTTCCGTTCAGGGGTTCACAGATACGCAGTATTTT. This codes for CASSSVQGFTDTQYF.

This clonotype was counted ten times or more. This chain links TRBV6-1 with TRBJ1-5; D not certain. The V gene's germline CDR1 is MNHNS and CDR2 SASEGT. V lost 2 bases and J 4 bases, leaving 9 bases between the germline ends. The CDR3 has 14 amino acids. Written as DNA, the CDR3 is TGTGCCAGCAGTGAACCTGGACGGAATCAGCCCCAGCATTTT. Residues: CASSEPGRNQPQHF.

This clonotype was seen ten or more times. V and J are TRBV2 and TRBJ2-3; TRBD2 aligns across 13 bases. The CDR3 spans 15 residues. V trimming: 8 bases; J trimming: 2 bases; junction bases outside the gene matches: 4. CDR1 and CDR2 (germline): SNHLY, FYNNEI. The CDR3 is CASGGTSGITDTQYF. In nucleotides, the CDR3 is TGTGCCAGCGGGGGGACTAGCGGGATCACAGATACGCAGTATTTT.